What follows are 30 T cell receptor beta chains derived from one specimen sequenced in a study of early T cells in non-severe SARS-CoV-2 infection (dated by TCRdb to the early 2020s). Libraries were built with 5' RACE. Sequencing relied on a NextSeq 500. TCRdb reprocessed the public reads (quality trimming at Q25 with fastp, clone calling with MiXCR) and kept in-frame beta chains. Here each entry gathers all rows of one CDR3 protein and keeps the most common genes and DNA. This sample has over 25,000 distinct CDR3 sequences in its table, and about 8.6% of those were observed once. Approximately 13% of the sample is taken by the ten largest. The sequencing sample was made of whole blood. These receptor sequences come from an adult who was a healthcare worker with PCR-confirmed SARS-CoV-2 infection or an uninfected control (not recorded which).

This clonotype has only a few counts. The DNA for the CDR3 is TGTGCCAGCAACATCCAGGCACGAGGAAACACCATATATTTT. It codes for CASNIQARGNTIYF. V and J are TRBV7-9 and TRBJ1-3; D gene ambiguous. Trimming cost V 7 bases and J 4 bases, with 14 bases left between them. The CDR3 loop spans 14 amino acids. Germline CDR1 SEHNR, CDR2 FQNEAQ (reference sequence).

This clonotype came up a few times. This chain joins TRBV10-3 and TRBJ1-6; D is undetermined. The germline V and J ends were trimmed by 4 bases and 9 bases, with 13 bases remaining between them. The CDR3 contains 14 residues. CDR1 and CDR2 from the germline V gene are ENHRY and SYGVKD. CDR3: CAISGPDQRSPLHF. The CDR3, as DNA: TGTGCCATCAGTGGACCGGACCAGCGTTCACCCCTCCACTTT.

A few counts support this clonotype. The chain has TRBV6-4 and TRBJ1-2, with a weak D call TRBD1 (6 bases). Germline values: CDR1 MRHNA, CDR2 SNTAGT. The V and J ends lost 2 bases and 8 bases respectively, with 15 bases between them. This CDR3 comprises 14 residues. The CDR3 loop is CASSDGQQGRGYTF. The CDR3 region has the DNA TGTGCCAGCAGTGACGGTCAACAGGGCCGCGGCTACACCTTC.

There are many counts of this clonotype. The CDR3 sequence is CASSPLVAGELFF. The CDR3 DNA reads TGTGCCAGCAGCCCGCTGGTGGCCGGGGAGCTGTTTTTT. The chain has TRBV5-6 and TRBJ2-2; no definite D call. The CDR3 loop spans 13 amino acids. CDR1 and CDR2 from the germline V gene are SGHDT and YYEEEE. V gave up 4 bases and J gave up 6 bases, with 10 bases separating them.

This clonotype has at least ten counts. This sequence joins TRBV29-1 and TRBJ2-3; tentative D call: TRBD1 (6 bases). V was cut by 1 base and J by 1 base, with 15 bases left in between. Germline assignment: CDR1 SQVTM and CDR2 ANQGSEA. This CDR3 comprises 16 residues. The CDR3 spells CSVEGLLGAGTDTQYF. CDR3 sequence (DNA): TGCAGCGTTGAAGGTCTCCTGGGGGCGGGCACAGATACGCAGTATTTT.

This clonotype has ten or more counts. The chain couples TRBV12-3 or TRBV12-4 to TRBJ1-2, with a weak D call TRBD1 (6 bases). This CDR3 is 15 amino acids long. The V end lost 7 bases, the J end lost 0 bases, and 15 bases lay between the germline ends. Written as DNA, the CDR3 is TGTGCCAGCACTCGGAGGGGACAAGCTAACTATGGCTACACCTTC. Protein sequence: CASTRRGQANYGYTF.

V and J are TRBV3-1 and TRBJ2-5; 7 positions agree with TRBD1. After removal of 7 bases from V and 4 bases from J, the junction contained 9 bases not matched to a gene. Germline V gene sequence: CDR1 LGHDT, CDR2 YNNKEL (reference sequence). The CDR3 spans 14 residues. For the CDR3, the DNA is TGTGCCAGCAACGCCGGGACAGTCGGAGAGACCCAGTACTTC. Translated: CASNAGTVGETQYF.

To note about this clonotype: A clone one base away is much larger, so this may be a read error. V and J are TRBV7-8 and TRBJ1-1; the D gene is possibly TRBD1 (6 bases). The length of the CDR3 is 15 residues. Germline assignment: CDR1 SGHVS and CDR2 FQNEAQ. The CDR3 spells CASSLETGLYTEALF. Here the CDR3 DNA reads TGTGCCAGCAGCTTAGAGACAGGACTTTACACTGAAGCTCTCTTT.

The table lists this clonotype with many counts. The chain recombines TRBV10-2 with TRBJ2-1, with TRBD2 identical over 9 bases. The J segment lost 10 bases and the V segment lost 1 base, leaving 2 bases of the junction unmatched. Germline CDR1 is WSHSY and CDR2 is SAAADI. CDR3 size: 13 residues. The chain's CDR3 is CASSEFLAGEQFF. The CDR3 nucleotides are TGCGCCAGCAGTGAGTTTCTAGCGGGGGAGCAGTTCTTC.

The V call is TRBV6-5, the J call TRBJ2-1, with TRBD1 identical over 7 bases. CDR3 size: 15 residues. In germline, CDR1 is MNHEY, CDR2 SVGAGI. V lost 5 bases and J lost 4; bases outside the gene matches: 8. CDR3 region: CASSKRGQIYNEQFF. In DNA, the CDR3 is TGTGCCAGCAGTAAAAGGGGACAGATATACAATGAGCAGTTCTTC.

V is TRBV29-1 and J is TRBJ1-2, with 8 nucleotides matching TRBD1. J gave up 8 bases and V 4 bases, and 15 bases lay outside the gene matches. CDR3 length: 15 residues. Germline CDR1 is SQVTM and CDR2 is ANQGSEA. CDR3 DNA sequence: TGCAGCGTTGGGGGGGGACAGGTCATGTCGGGAGGCTACACCTTC. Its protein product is CSVGGGQVMSGGYTF.

CDR3 protein: CASSVATGNTIYF. Here the CDR3 DNA reads TGTGCCAGCAGCGTAGCTACAGGAAACACCATATATTTT. This chain joins TRBV9 and TRBJ1-3; no definite D call. Germline CDR1 SGDLS, CDR2 YYNGEE. The CDR3 is 13 amino acids. V was pared by 0 bases and J by 4 bases, with 5 bases between.

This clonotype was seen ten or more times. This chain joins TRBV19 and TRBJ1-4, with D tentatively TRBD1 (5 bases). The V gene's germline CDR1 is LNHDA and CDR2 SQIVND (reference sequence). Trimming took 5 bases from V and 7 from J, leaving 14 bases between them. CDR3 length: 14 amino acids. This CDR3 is CASSWRRESEKLFF. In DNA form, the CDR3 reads TGTGCCAGTAGTTGGCGCAGGGAGTCTGAAAAACTGTTTTTT.

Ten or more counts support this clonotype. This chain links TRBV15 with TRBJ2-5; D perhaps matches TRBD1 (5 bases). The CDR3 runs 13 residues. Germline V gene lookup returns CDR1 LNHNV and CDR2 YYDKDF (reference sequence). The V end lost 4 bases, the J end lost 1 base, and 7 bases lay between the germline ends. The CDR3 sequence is CATSTRVQETQYF. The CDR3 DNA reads TGTGCCACCAGCACCAGGGTCCAAGAGACCCAGTACTTC. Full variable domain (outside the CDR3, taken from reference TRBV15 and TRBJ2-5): DAMVIQNPRYQVTQFGKPVTLSCSQTLNHNVMYWYQQKSSQAPKLLFHYYDKDFNNEADTPDNFQSRRPNTSFCFLDIRSPGLGDTAMYLCATSTRVQETQYFGPGTRLLVL.

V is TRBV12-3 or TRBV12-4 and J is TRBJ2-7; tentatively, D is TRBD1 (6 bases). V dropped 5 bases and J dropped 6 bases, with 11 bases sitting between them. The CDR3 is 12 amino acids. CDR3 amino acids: CASSPTGIEQYF. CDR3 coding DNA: TGTGCCAGCAGTCCAACAGGGATCGAGCAGTACTTC.

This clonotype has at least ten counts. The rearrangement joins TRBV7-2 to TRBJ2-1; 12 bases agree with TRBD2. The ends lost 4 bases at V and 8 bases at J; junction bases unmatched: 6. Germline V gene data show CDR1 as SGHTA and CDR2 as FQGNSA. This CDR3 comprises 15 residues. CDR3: CASSSTSGGQDEQFF. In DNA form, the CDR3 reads TGTGCCAGCAGCTCGACTAGCGGGGGCCAGGATGAGCAGTTCTTC.

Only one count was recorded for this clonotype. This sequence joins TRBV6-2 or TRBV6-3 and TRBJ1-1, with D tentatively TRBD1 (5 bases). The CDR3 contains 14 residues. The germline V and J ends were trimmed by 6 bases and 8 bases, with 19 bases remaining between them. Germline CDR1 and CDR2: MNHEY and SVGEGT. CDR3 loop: CASRLQGMAREAFF. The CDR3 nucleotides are TGTGCCAGCAGGCTCCAGGGTATGGCTAGGGAAGCTTTCTTT.

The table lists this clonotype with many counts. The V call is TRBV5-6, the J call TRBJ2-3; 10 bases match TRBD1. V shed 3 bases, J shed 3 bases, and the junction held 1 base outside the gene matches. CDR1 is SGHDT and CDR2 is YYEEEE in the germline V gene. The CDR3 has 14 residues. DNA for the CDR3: TGTGCCAGCAGCTGGGACAGGGGAACAGATACGCAGTATTTT. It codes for CASSWDRGTDTQYF.

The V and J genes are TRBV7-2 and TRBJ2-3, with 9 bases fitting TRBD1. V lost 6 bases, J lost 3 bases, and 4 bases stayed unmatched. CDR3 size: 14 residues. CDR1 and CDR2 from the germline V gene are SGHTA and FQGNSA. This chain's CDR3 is CASRETGGTDTQYF. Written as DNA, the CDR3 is TGTGCCAGCAGGGAGACAGGGGGTACAGATACGCAGTATTTT.

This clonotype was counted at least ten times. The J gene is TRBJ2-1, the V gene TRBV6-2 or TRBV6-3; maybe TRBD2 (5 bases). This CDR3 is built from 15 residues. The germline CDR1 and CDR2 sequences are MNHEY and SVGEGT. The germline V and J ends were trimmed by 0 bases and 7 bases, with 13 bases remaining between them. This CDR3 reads CASSYSVGGSNEQFF. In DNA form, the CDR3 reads TGTGCCAGCAGTTACTCGGTGGGCGGGTCGAATGAGCAGTTCTTC.

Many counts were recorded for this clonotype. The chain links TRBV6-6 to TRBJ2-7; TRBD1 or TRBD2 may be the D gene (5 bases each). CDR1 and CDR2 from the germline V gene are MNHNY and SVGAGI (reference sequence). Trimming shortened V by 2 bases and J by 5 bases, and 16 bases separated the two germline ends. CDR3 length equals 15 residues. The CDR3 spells CASSYLAGTGNEQYF. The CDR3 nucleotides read TGTGCCAGCAGTTACCTTGCCGGGACCGGGAACGAGCAGTACTTC.

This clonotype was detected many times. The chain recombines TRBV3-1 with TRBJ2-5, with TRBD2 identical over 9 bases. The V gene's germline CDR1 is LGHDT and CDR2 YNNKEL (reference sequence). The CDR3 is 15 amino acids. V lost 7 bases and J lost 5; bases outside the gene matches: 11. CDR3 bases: TGTGCCAGCACCCTCCAAGGGCTAGCGGGGGAGACCCAGTACTTC. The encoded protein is CASTLQGLAGETQYF.

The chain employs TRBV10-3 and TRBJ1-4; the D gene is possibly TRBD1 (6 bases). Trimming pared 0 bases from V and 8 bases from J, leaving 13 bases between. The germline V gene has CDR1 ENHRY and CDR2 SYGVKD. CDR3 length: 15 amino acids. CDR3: CAISESRGPGEKLFF. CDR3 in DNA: TGTGCCATCAGTGAGTCCCGGGGGCCGGGGGAAAAACTGTTTTTT.

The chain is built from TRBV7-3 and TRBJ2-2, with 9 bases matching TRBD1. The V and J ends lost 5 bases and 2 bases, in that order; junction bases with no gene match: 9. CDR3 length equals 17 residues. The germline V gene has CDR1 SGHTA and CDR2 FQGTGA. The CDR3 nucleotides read TGTGCCAGCAGCAAATACGGACAGGGGACTAACACCGGGGAGCTGTTTTTT. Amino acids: CASSKYGQGTNTGELFF.

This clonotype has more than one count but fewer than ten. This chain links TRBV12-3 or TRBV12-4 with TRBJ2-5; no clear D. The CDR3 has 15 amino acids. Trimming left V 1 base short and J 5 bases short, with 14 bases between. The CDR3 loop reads CASSLGNSRAETQYF. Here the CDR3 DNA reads TGTGCCAGCAGTTTAGGAAACAGTCGCGCCGAGACCCAGTACTTC.

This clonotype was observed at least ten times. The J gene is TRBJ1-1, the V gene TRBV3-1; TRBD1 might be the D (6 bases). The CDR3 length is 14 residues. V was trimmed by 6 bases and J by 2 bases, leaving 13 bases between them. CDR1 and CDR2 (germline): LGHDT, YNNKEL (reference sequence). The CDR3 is CASRGADANTEAFF. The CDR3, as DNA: TGTGCCAGCAGGGGGGCGGATGCAAACACTGAAGCTTTCTTT.

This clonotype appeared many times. The CDR3 DNA reads as TGCAGCGTCAGGGGAACGTGGTCCGGGGAGCTGTTTTTT. Protein product: CSVRGTWSGELFF. The gene calls are TRBV29-1 and TRBJ2-2; possibly TRBD1 for D (6 bases). The CDR3 extends over 13 amino acids. Germline assignment: CDR1 SQVTM and CDR2 ANQGSEA. V lost 6 bases and J lost 6, with 14 bases in between.

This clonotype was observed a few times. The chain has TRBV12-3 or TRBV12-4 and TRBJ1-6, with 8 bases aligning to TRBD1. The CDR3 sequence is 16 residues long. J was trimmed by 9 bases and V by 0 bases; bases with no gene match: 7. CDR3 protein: CASSLARQGSGSPLHF. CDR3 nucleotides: TGTGCCAGCAGTTTAGCAAGACAGGGGTCGGGTTCACCCCTCCACTTT.

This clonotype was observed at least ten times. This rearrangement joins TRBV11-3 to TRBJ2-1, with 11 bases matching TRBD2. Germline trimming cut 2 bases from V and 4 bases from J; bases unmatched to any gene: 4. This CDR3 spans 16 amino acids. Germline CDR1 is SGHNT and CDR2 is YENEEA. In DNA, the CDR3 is TGTGCCAGCAGCTTATTTAGCGGGGGGGAATACAATGAGCAGTTCTTC. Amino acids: CASSLFSGGEYNEQFF.

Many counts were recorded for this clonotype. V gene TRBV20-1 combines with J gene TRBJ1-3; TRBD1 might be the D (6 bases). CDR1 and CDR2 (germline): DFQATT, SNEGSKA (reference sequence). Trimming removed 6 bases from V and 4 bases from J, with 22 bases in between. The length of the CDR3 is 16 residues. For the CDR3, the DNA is TGCAGTGCACCGATCCTCCGGGGGGGCGCGGGAAACACCATATATTTT. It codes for CSAPILRGGAGNTIYF.